This TCR beta chain was profiled in a study of identical twins. TCRdb re-analysed the 5' RACE reads in MiXCR, keeping a single row per CDR3 protein. Counted here are approximately 630,000 distinct CDR3 sequences, roughly 6.6% occurring once; the ten biggest clones make up 1.6%. Study-wide results and limits: Twins shared beta out-of-frame sequences in excess, but this excess was weaker.

V was pared by 5 bases and J by 6 bases, with 5 bases of the junction left unmatched. Germline V gene sequence: CDR1 LGHDT, CDR2 YNNKEL (reference sequence). This CDR3 contains 13 residues. At least ten counts were recorded for this clonotype. Its specificity is unknown. The data were also submitted as part of a second study, on yellow fever vaccine responses in identical twins.

The sample taken for sequencing was PBMCs. The receptor comes from a woman in her late teens or twenties in good health. V is TRBV3-1 and J is TRBJ2-7; 9 bases fit TRBD1. Written as DNA, the CDR3 is TGTGCCAGCAGCTATCCGACAGGGGGCGAGCAGTACTTC. Its translation: CASSYPTGGEQYF.